Following are 12 T cell receptor beta chains from one sample sequenced in a study of T cells in Graves' hyperthyroidism and ophthalmopathy. From RNA transcripts, TCR beta CDR3 regions were amplified. The HTBI primer set was used in a first-round RT-PCR of the TCR CDR3. TCRdb fed the multiplex PCR reads into MiXCR, producing one record per CDR3 protein. Altogether some 770,000 distinct CDR3 sequences are present, about 16% being singletons, with the ten largest covering over 7.5%. Sample: blood. All receptors come from a man in his late teens or twenties with Graves' hyperthyroidism.

The chain uses TRBV4-3 and TRBJ2-1, with D possibly matching TRBD2 (7 bases). This CDR3 comprises 18 residues. Trimming shortened V by 0 bases and J by 0 bases, and 15 bases separated the two germline ends. Germline V gene lookup returns CDR1 LGHNA and CDR2 YSLEER. The CDR3 reads CASSQEGGDSSSYNEQFF. DNA of the CDR3: TGCGCCAGCAGCCAAGAAGGGGGGGACTCGAGCTCCTACAATGAGCAGTTCTTC.

This clonotype came up a few times. The chain uses TRBV19 and TRBJ1-5; no firm D call. Trimming shortened V by 2 bases and J by 6 bases, and 8 bases separated the two germline ends. The CDR3 consists of 13 residues. The germline gives CDR1 LNHDA, CDR2 SQIVND (reference sequence). In nucleotides, the CDR3 is TGTGCCAGTAGTATACAGATAATTCAGCCCCAGCATTTT. This sequence encodes CASSIQIIQPQHF.

This clonotype was seen only a few times. The J gene is TRBJ1-1, the V gene TRBV30; TRBD1 aligns across 9 bases. Germline CDR1 GTSNPN, CDR2 SVGIG (reference sequence). The length of the CDR3 is 16 residues. J gave up 2 bases and V 3 bases, and 10 bases lay outside the gene matches. The DNA for the CDR3 is TGTGCCTGGAGGATGCGGACAGGGGCCCTAAACACTGAAGCTTTCTTT. Translating it yields CAWRMRTGALNTEAFF.

This clonotype occurred many times. V gene TRBV11-2 combines with J gene TRBJ2-1; tentatively, D is TRBD1 (6 bases). From germline, CDR1 is SGHAT and CDR2 FQNNGV. The CDR3 spans 17 residues. Trimming pared 4 bases from V and 4 bases from J, leaving 20 bases between. The CDR3 nucleotides are TGTGCCAGCAGCTCCCCCAGTGCCGGACAGCTTTACAATGAGCAGTTCTTC. Translation gives CASSSPSAGQLYNEQFF.

This clonotype was counted a few times. V and J are TRBV20-1 and TRBJ1-3; D is unclear. Germline CDR1 reads DFQATT; CDR2 reads SNEGSKA (reference sequence). The CDR3 covers 14 residues. Trimming cost V 7 bases and J 0 bases, with 13 bases left between them. CDR3 in DNA: TGCAGTGTTAAAAGGGCTAACTCTGGAAACACCATATATTTT. Translating it yields CSVKRANSGNTIYF.

Many counts were recorded for this clonotype. The chain has TRBV2 and TRBJ2-3; 7 nucleotides align to TRBD1. The CDR3 has 13 residues. V was clipped by 11 bases and J by 2 bases; unmatched bases: 7. Germline assignment: CDR1 SNHLY and CDR2 FYNNEI. CDR3 in amino acids: CAGDRVLTDTQYF. DNA of the CDR3: TGTGCCGGTGACAGGGTACTCACAGATACGCAGTATTTT.

As concerns this clonotype: A junction end diverges from the germline sequence, so it may reflect a read error. The rearrangement links TRBV7-7 to TRBJ2-1, with D perhaps TRBD2 (5 bases). CDR1 and CDR2 from the germline V gene are SSHAT and FNYEAQ (reference sequence). There are 16 residues in the CDR3. The CDR3 DNA reads TGTGCTAGCAGCTTAGCGAGGGCGGAACCCTACAATGAGCAGTTCTTC. It codes for CASSLARAEPYNEQFF.

This chain links TRBV28 with TRBJ2-3; TRBD2 might be the D (5 bases). From germline, CDR1 is MDHEN and CDR2 SYDVKM. The CDR3 extends over 14 amino acids. The V and J ends lost 5 bases and 2 bases respectively, with 11 bases between them. The CDR3 region has the DNA TGTGCCAGCAGTGTCCGGGGAAACACAGATACGCAGTATTTT. Amino acids: CASSVRGNTDTQYF.

This clonotype was observed many times. The chain combines TRBV3-1 with TRBJ2-7; a weak D match, TRBD1 (6 bases). CDR3 length: 15 amino acids. The V gene lost 3 bases and the J gene lost 0 bases, with 12 bases spanning the gap. Germline V lookup: CDR1 LGHDT, CDR2 YNNKEL (reference sequence). The CDR3 here is CASSHGQGTSYEQYF. The DNA for the CDR3 is TGTGCCAGCAGCCACGGGCAGGGGACCTCCTACGAGCAGTACTTC.

Many counts were recorded for this clonotype. The CDR3 is CAWSLGQGALLSTDTQYF. CDR3 sequence (DNA): TGTGCCTGGAGTTTGGGGCAGGGGGCCCTCCTCAGCACAGATACGCAGTATTTT. This rearrangement joins TRBV30 to TRBJ2-3; 8 bases align to TRBD1. V shed 2 bases, J shed 0 bases, and the junction held 13 bases outside the gene matches. CDR3 length: 18 amino acids. Germline loops: CDR1 GTSNPN, CDR2 SVGIG (reference sequence). Looking up the rest from reference TRBV30 and TRBJ2-3 gives the full variable domain: SQTIHQWPATLVQPVGSPLSLECTVEGTSNPNLYWYRQAAGRGLQLLFYSVGIGQISSEVPQNLSASRPQDRQFILSSKKLLLSDSGFYLCAWSLGQGALLSTDTQYFGPGTRLTVL.

The V and J genes are TRBV3-1 and TRBJ2-1; TRBD2 agrees at 8 bases. V shed 1 base and J 4 bases; nucleotides not matched to a gene: 6. The CDR3 is 16 amino acids. Germline values: CDR1 LGHDT, CDR2 YNNKEL (reference sequence). In DNA form, the CDR3 reads TGTGCCAGCAGCCAAGTGACGGGAGGGGGATACAATGAGCAGTTCTTC. It translates to CASSQVTGGGYNEQFF.

This clonotype was counted many times. The genes are TRBV12-3 or TRBV12-4 and TRBJ2-1; D not certain. V lost 2 bases and J lost 10, with 12 bases in between. The length of the CDR3 is 13 residues. Written as DNA, the CDR3 is TGTGCCAGCAGTTTATACGAGACCGGGGAGCAGTTCTTC. Its translation: CASSLYETGEQFF.